This passage covers 21 T cell receptor beta chains from one sample sequenced in a study of T cell clones after liver transplantation (dated by TCRdb to between 2018 and 2020). Libraries were constructed by the immunoSEQ multiplex PCR assay. TCRdb took this table from immuneACCESS and kept in-frame rearrangements with V and J called. Such tables lack part of the clones; where checked against another copy, unresolved V genes explain under half of the gap, and the rest is unexplained. The sample records fewer than 45,000 clones, roughly 84% of which are singletons. The ten most abundant clones make up 2% to 2.5% of the sample. The input for sequencing was CD4+ T cells from blood, taken 24 months after liver transplant. These receptors came from a human patient who received a liver transplant. Some T cells may derive from the graft donor when a transplant has been performed.

V usage is TRBV10-1 and J usage is TRBJ1-4, with 9 positions matching TRBD1. Germline CDR1 and CDR2: WNHNN and SYGVQD (reference sequence). Trimming at V came to 5 bases and at J to 4 bases, leaving 17 bases not matched to a gene. The length of the CDR3 is 19 residues. The CDR3, as DNA: TGCGCCAGCAGTCCCGGGACAGGGTCCGGTCCCCACCTTAATGAAAAACTGTTTTTT. Its protein is CASSPGTGSGPHLNEKLFF.

This chain connects TRBV19 to TRBJ1-5; TRBD1 matches 7 bases. J gave up 4 bases and V 4 bases, and 7 bases lay outside the gene matches. The germline gives CDR1 LNHDA, CDR2 SQIVND (reference sequence). The length of the CDR3 is 15 residues. CDR3 DNA sequence: TGTGCCAGTAGTAGGGACAGTCTATTAAATCAGCCCCAGCATTTT. Protein sequence: CASSRDSLLNQPQHF.

In its sample, this clone was seen once. This chain uses TRBV27 with TRBJ2-3, with D perhaps matching TRBD1 (5 bases). Trimming left V 7 bases short and J 4 bases short, with 15 bases between. Per germline, CDR1 MNHEY and CDR2 SMNVEV (reference sequence). The CDR3 covers 14 residues. The CDR3 sequence is CASTWNRPSDTQYF. The CDR3 DNA reads as TGTGCCAGCACCTGGAACAGGCCGTCAGATACGCAGTATTTT.

V usage is TRBV7-2 and J usage is TRBJ2-3; TRBD2 agrees at 11 bases. CDR3 size: 15 residues. V lost 2 bases, J lost 6 bases, and 4 bases stayed unmatched. Germline CDR1 is SGHTA and CDR2 is FQGNSA. CDR3 in DNA: TGTGCCAGCAGCTTACGGTCTAGCGGGGGGGATACGCAGTATTTT. Encoded protein: CASSLRSSGGDTQYF.

This CDR3 is CASSPGTSVRTYNEQFF. In DNA form, the CDR3 reads TGTGCCAGCAGCCCTGGGACTAGCGTAAGAACCTACAATGAGCAGTTCTTC. V and J are TRBV27 and TRBJ2-1, with 10 nucleotides matching TRBD2. CDR3 size: 17 residues. Germline V gives CDR1 MNHEY, CDR2 SMNVEV (reference sequence). J was trimmed by 2 bases and V by 6 bases; bases with no gene match: 10.

The rearrangement links TRBV30 to TRBJ2-7; D perhaps matches TRBD2 (6 bases). Trimming removed 0 bases at V and 0 bases at J, with 15 bases between. The CDR3 consists of 16 residues. Looked up from germline, CDR1 is GTSNPN and CDR2 is SVGIG (reference sequence). Written as DNA, the CDR3 is TGTGCCTGGAGTGTATTCGGCGGGGAAAGCTCCTACGAGCAGTACTTC. Its translation: CAWSVFGGESSYEQYF.

The chain links TRBV6-1 to TRBJ1-5; D might be TRBD1 (5 bases). CDR1 is MNHNS and CDR2 is SASEGT in the germline V gene. The CDR3 consists of 16 residues. Trimming took 2 bases from V and 0 from J, leaving 11 bases between them. CDR3 bases: TGTGCCAGCAGTGAATCCCTACAGGTTAGCAATCAGCCCCAGCATTTT. Translating it yields CASSESLQVSNQPQHF.

The chain is built from TRBV28 and TRBJ2-5; no firm D call. Trimming took 6 bases from V and 5 from J, leaving 10 bases between them. Germline loops: CDR1 MDHEN, CDR2 SYDVKM. There are 12 residues in the CDR3. CDR3 coding DNA: TGTGCCAGCAGCACGACCCCCGAGACCCAGTACTTC. Amino acid sequence: CASSTTPETQYF.

The V and J genes are TRBV10-3 and TRBJ1-3; D gene ambiguous. CDR1 and CDR2 (germline): ENHRY, SYGVKD. CDR3 length: 13 amino acids. Trimming removed 6 bases at V and 0 bases at J, with 6 bases between. The DNA for the CDR3 is TGTGCCATCAGACAGCCCTCTGGAAACACCATATATTTT. Its protein product is CAIRQPSGNTIYF.

In its sample, this clone was seen once. V gene TRBV25-1 combines with J gene TRBJ2-5; D is perhaps TRBD2 (7 bases). Germline values: CDR1 MGHDK, CDR2 SYGVNS. Trimming removed 8 bases at V and 10 bases at J, with 26 bases between. This CDR3 is built from 15 residues. The CDR3 bases are TGTGCCAGCGGGCCTGGGGGGGCCTCCGGCAGGAACCAGTACTTC. It is translated as CASGPGGASGRNQYF.

V and J are TRBV19 and TRBJ2-2; possible D gene TRBD2, 5 bases. The CDR3 contains 15 residues. In germline, CDR1 is LNHDA, CDR2 SQIVND (reference sequence). V gave up 2 bases and J gave up 6 bases, with 13 bases separating them. CDR3 sequence (DNA): TGTGCCAGTAGTATAAGCTTTGGGAGTGCCGGGGAGCTGTTTTTT. Its translation is CASSISFGSAGELFF. Supplemented by reference TRBV19 and TRBJ2-2, the full variable domain reads DGGITQSPKYLFRKEGQNVTLSCEQNLNHDAMYWYRQDPGQGLRLIYYSQIVNDFQKGDIAEGYSVSREKKESFPLTVTSAQKNPTAFYLCASSISFGSAGELFFGEGSRLTVL.

The chain carries TRBV7-7 and TRBJ2-1, with D perhaps TRBD2 (5 bases). The germline gives CDR1 SSHAT, CDR2 FNYEAQ (reference sequence). V lost 1 base, J lost 8 bases, and 12 bases lay in between. The CDR3 sequence is 14 residues long. The CDR3 sequence: CASSLGAGADEQFF. CDR3 bases: TGTGCCAGCAGCTTAGGGGCAGGAGCGGATGAGCAGTTCTTC.

J is TRBJ2-7 and V is TRBV7-9; D not resolved. Germline CDR1 and CDR2: SEHNR and FQNEAQ (reference sequence). The CDR3 sequence is 12 residues long. Trimming took 5 bases from V and 2 from J, leaving 7 bases between them. The CDR3 DNA sequence: TGTGCCAGCAGCGTGACCGCCTACGAGCAGTACTTC. It yields the protein CASSVTAYEQYF.

This chain connects TRBV19 to TRBJ1-2; the match to TRBD1 covers 7 bases. V trimming: 4 bases; J trimming: 6 bases; junction bases outside the gene matches: 8. Germline lookup yields CDR1 LNHDA and CDR2 SQIVND (reference sequence). The CDR3 totals 14 residues. CDR3 region: CASSTRQGVDGYTF. CDR3 nucleotides: TGTGCCAGTAGTACCAGACAGGGCGTGGATGGCTACACCTTC.

The rearrangement joins TRBV5-1 to TRBJ2-1; 7 bases are a match to TRBD2. Trimming took 5 bases from V and 9 from J; bases not matched to a gene: 11. The CDR3 has 14 residues. Germline V CDR1 and CDR2: SGHRS, YFSETQ. CDR3 coding DNA: TGCGCCAGCAGTCCGGGAGGAATTCAAGTTGAGCAGTTCTTC. Residues: CASSPGGIQVEQFF.

The chain combines TRBV19 with TRBJ2-3; D perhaps matches TRBD2 (6 bases). Trimming stripped 6 bases from V and 4 bases from J, with 23 bases between. Germline CDR1 reads LNHDA; CDR2 reads SQIVND (reference sequence). The length of the CDR3 is 17 residues. The CDR3 DNA sequence: TGTGCCAGTAGCCCCCGAGTCGGGGGAAATTGGGCAGATACGCAGTATTTT. Its protein product is CASSPRVGGNWADTQYF.

The chain combines TRBV25-1 with TRBJ1-2; 7 bases map to TRBD1. Per the germline V gene, CDR1 is MGHDK and CDR2 is SYGVNS. Trimming took 6 bases from V and 0 from J; bases not matched to a gene: 7. The CDR3 extends over 15 amino acids. The CDR3 region has the DNA TGTGCCAGCAGCGCTACAGGGGATGCTAACTATGGCTACACCTTC. Encoded protein: CASSATGDANYGYTF.

The rearrangement links TRBV10-2 to TRBJ2-4, with 8 bases that match TRBD1. Germline CDR1 reads WSHSY; CDR2 reads SAAADI. V gave up 3 bases and J gave up 6 bases; unmatched junction bases: 7. This CDR3 is built from 15 residues. The CDR3 sequence is CASSELETGVNIQYF. In DNA, the CDR3 is TGCGCCAGCAGTGAATTGGAGACAGGGGTAAACATTCAGTACTTC.

The chain joins TRBV30 to TRBJ1-4, with no clear D. The V end lost 6 bases, the J end lost 3 bases, and 11 bases lay between the germline ends. Germline V gene sequence: CDR1 GTSNPN, CDR2 SVGIG (reference sequence). The CDR3 loop spans 13 amino acids. As DNA, the CDR3 is TGTGCCTGTAGGGAAGGGTCTAATGAAAAACTGTTTTTT. Translating gives CACREGSNEKLFF.

This clone was detected only once. The chain is built from TRBV29-1 and TRBJ1-4; 7 nucleotides match TRBD1. Germline lookup yields CDR1 SQVTM and CDR2 ANQGSEA. J gave up 4 bases and V 7 bases, and 6 bases lay outside the gene matches. The CDR3 extends over 13 amino acids. The CDR3 is CSALDRVNEKLFF. In nucleotides, the CDR3 is TGCAGCGCCCTAGACAGGGTTAATGAAAAACTGTTTTTT.

J is TRBJ2-3 and V is TRBV19, with 10 bases fitting TRBD2. In germline, CDR1 is LNHDA, CDR2 SQIVND (reference sequence). Losses at the gene ends were 6 bases for V and 1 base for J; bases not matched to a gene: 4. The CDR3 totals 15 residues. The CDR3 nucleotides are TGTGCCAGTAGGACAGGGACTAGCGGCACAGATACGCAGTATTTT. Translated, it gives CASRTGTSGTDTQYF. Filled out from reference TRBV19 and TRBJ2-3, the complete variable domain reads DGGITQSPKYLFRKEGQNVTLSCEQNLNHDAMYWYRQDPGQGLRLIYYSQIVNDFQKGDIAEGYSVSREKKESFPLTVTSAQKNPTAFYLCASRTGTSGTDTQYFGPGTRLTVL.